The T cell receptor (beta chain) under discussion was sequenced for a study of T cell clonotyping in hematopoietic cell transplantation. As for this clone: Its antigen is undetermined.

Study outcomes and limitations: After transplant, recipient diversity fell while pathologically expanded clonotypes grew through day 180.

The CDR3 loop spans 13 amino acids. The germline V and J ends were trimmed by 0 bases and 10 bases, with 7 bases remaining between them. The germline V gene has CDR1 KGHSH and CDR2 LQKENI. Method: immunoSEQ multiplex PCR; TCRdb's copy keeps in-frame clones and lacks some. The sample has around 28,000 clones, approximately 94% seen once. The time point: recipient sample about 28 days before transplant, after cytoreduction. This TCR derives from a man aged 50 to 60 with acute myeloid leukemia. Some clones in this sample may be carry-over from other donors' samples. Sequencing was performed on peripheral blood mononuclear cells, taken before stem cell transplant. The chain joins TRBV18 to TRBJ1-6; D call uncertain. The CDR3 DNA reads TGTGCCAGCTCACCACCGGAGGACTCACCCCTCCACTTT. This translates into CASSPPEDSPLHF. The whole variable domain, filled in from reference TRBV18 and TRBJ1-6, reads NAGVMQNPRHLVRRRGQEARLRCSPMKGHSHVYWYRQLPEEGLKFMVYLQKENIIDESGMPKERFSAEFPKEGPSILRIQQVVRGDSAAYFCASSPPEDSPLHFGNGTRLTVT.